This paragraph reports one T cell receptor beta chain. This clonotype was recorded many times. The antigen it recognizes is unknown. Base qualities are not recorded, but no much larger clone differs from it by a single base. The sample belongs to a study of regulatory T cells in long-lasting Graves disease (dated by TCRdb to 2020 to 2023). With respect to the entire study: Patients with newly diagnosed Graves' disease had been on antithyroid drugs for under 3 months. This study used TCR sequencing and RNA sequencing of peripheral blood to compare persistent Graves' disease patients against newly diagnosed Graves' disease patients. The study took place in China and was registered as a clinical trial. TCR sequencing covered some 13 persistent and 20 or so newly diagnosed Graves' disease patients, around 35 samples in total. On the study overall, not on this receptor specifically: Compared with newly diagnosed patients, patients with persistent Graves' disease had lower TCR Shannon entropy and fewer highly expanded clones, which suggests clonal expansion. Only the TCR beta chain was sequenced and analyzed. Peripheral blood alone was examined, since thyroid tissue, which constituted the primary lesion, could not be accessed. Persistent disease showed preferential use of TRBV28, TRBJ1-2 and TRBJ2-5, whereas newly diagnosed disease favored TRBV20-1 and TRBJ2-1. As a limitation, the authors acknowledged that the small sample size may reduce accuracy. More public clonotypes were shared among persistent patients (over 2,500) than among newly diagnosed patients (966).

The CDR3 holds 16 amino acids from the cysteine to the phenylalanine. CDR3 DNA is the only sequence kept; it has 48 bases, read in frame from the first base. CDR1 and CDR2 (MNHNS, SASEGT) derive from the germline V gene. V loses 3 bases at its end and J loses 2 bases; junction bases beyond the gene matches: 4. Receptor amplification or capture employed multiplex PCR. These reads were obtained on an Illumina HiSeq 4000. To build TCR beta libraries, CDR3 regions were amplified by Arm-PCR using iRepertoire HTBI primers. Gel purification was performed on PCR products prior to sequencing. Concerning the study's data processing: Gene usage analysis of CDR3 amino acid clonotypes used the 62 TRBV and 14 TRBJ segments found across samples. COPE and FqMerger were used to merge filtered high-quality paired reads into contigs. BLAST was used to align contigs to the IMGT TRBV, TRBD and TRBJ reference genes, and CDR3 was defined following IMGT. Any clonotype with a frequency above 0.1% was counted as a highly expanded clone. Shannon entropy was used to measure repertoire diversity, and the Gini coefficient was used to measure V-J evenness. Clonotypes shared by more than one individual were considered public. TCRdb applied fastp at Q25 and MiXCR to the public reads, then kept only in-frame beta chains. Merged by CDR3 protein, the rows form single entries marked with the most common genes and DNA. TCRdb's processing, not the authors', yielded these V and J calls. The sample includes around 450,000 distinct CDR3 sequences, with 15% to 20% observed a single time. 9% to 15% of the sample rests with the top ten.

The meaning of the sample's time point label: newly diagnosed GD, antithyroid drugs for less than 3 months. For both TCR sequencing and RNA sequencing, RNA was extracted from PBMCs using TRIzol. The diagnosis of Graves' disease was made according to American Thyroid Association guidelines. The patients came from an endocrinology department in Xi'an, China. Each patient gave around 9.2 milliliters of peripheral blood, collected in an EDTA anticoagulant tube. Ficoll Paque Plus density gradient separation was used to isolate PBMCs, and no further T cell sorting was performed. An Agilent 2100 Bioanalyzer and agarose gel were used to assess RNA quality, and a NanoDrop 2000 was used to measure RNA concentration. In addition, the sample was reused for a study of T cells in Graves' hyperthyroidism and ophthalmopathy. As that second study puts it: A patient counted as having stable Graves' hyperthyroidism if no progression to ophthalmopathy occurred over 18 months of follow-up. The hyperthyroidism patients were between 18 and 65 years old and newly diagnosed, with a disease duration of less than 2 months. Exclusion was applied to patients with uncontrolled infections, other autoimmune diseases, pregnancy or lactation. Clinical symptoms, serum thyroxine and TRAb, thyroid ultrasound, and orbital computed tomography formed the basis for the diagnoses. The TCR CDR3 was subjected to a first round of RT-PCR using the HTBI primer set and the Qiagen OneStep RT-PCR kit. Most expanded thyroid clonotypes (frequency above 0.001) were also detected in blood, suggesting blood repertoires may reflect thyroid immune responses. Ophthalmopathy was separated from stable hyperthyroidism by a 13 V-J signature model, with about 88% sensitivity and about 84% specificity obtained in cross-validation and 80%/75% obtained in testing. During validation, the model predicted progression to ophthalmopathy a median of around six months ahead of onset, with more than 60% sensitivity and about 75% specificity. TCR V-J signatures able to tell the groups apart were searched for in a discovery cohort of 90 to 100 patients, of whom under 45 had Graves' ophthalmopathy and around 56 had stable Graves' hyperthyroidism. Prospective prediction of ophthalmopathy was tested in an independent validation cohort of 18 hyperthyroidism patients and some 17 patients who later progressed to ophthalmopathy. For training and testing, the 110 or so patients in the discovery cohort were randomly divided in a 7:3 ratio. In addition, the study compared T-cell repertoires in thyroid tissue and in blood from five to seven Graves' hyperthyroidism patients. After sampling, hyperthyroidism patients received methimazole starting at 30 mg daily, and ophthalmopathy patients received high-dose intravenous methylprednisolone. Libraries were constructed in a second round of multiplex PCR, after which size selection and purification were performed. Paired-end sequencing of the libraries was performed with 100 bp reads on an Illumina HiSeq2000. SOAPnuke was used to process the raw data, with reads discarded if the reads contained adapters or uncalled bases, had a mean Phred below 15, or lacked an exact constant-primer or identifier match. COPE v1.2.5 was used to merge high-quality paired reads, and clonotypes were defined as unique nucleotide sequences. Clonotypes were aligned to IMGT TRBV, TRBD and TRBJ reference segments using MiTCR v1.1. The analysis was restricted to V-J combinations with a frequency above 0.0001, which together covered roughly 99% of the repertoires. A TCS score was defined as the ratio of F50 (clonal expansion) to E x V (chaos), with BLOSUM62-based TCRdist applied between CDR3 peptides within each V-J. Welch's t-statistics and random forest reduced around 510 V-J features to about 12, which were used in a naive Bayes classifier (R e1071). Sample size was not statistically predetermined, and blinding of investigators to group allocation was not performed. TCR Vbeta CDR3 sequencing of 120 to 150 peripheral blood samples (under 45 ophthalmopathy, roughly 74 hyperthyroidism and roughly 17 progressor patients) is reported in the paper.

The sequenced sample was peripheral blood mononuclear cells (PBMCs), obtained at new diagnosis, from a patient treated with antithyroid drugs. The receptor was derived from a middle-aged man with Graves disease. Donor details come from another sample of the same person, matched by shared clones. The chain joins TRBV6-1 to TRBJ2-7; TRBD2 agrees with 13 junctional bases. CDR3 protein: CASSDRLAGGPYEQYF. The DNA sequence reads TGTGCCAGCAGTGACCGACTAGCGGGAGGACCCTACGAGCAGTACTTC.